These 30 T cell receptor beta chains share one sample of origin, sequenced in a study of PD-1 blockade in classical Hodgkin lymphoma. Time point denoted: cycle 4 day 1 (C4D1), after five to seven weeks of nivolumab. Every patient relapsed after autologous stem cell transplantation, and brentuximab vedotin exposure varied. Using immunoSEQ multiplex PCR, the repertoire was profiled, and TCRdb retains in-frame clones only, with some absent. The sample consists of tens of thousands of clones, 60% to 80% of them appearing once. The source material was peripheral blood mononuclear cells (PBMCs), sampled before the fourth cycle of nivolumab. The receptors here all came from a human donor with classical Hodgkin lymphoma.

This rearrangement joins TRBV29-1 to TRBJ2-3; 8 bases are shared with TRBD1. CDR1 is SQVTM, CDR2 ANQGSEA, per germline. V lost 4 bases to trimming and J lost 8 bases; unmatched junction nucleotides: 11. This CDR3 spans 14 amino acids. The CDR3 sequence is CSVGRQGAPGTQYF. CDR3 bases: TGCAGCGTTGGTAGGCAGGGGGCCCCTGGTACGCAGTATTTT.

The chain joins TRBV2 to TRBJ2-5, with 14 nucleotides matching TRBD2. The J call may be faulty, since TRBJ2-7 better matches the DNA end. The V gene's germline CDR1 is SNHLY and CDR2 FYNNEI. The CDR3 is 16 residues long. CDR3 sequence (DNA): TGTGCCAGCAGGGTCAGACTAGCGGGAGGGCATGGCGAGCAGTACTTC. Translated, it gives CASRVRLAGGHGEQYF.

This chain uses TRBV29-1 with TRBJ2-1; 8 bases line up with TRBD1. The CDR3 contains 14 residues. CDR1 is SQVTM, CDR2 ANQGSEA, per germline. The trim removed 7 bases at V and 6 bases at J, leaving 11 bases unmatched. CDR3: CSAPTGGPINEQFF. For the CDR3, the DNA is TGCAGCGCACCAACAGGGGGACCTATCAATGAGCAGTTCTTC.

The chain carries TRBV28 and TRBJ2-7; D possibly corresponds to TRBD1 (6 bases). The CDR3 totals 14 residues. The V gene's germline CDR1 is MDHEN and CDR2 SYDVKM. The V gene lost 5 bases and the J gene lost 4 bases, with 15 bases spanning the gap. The CDR3 nucleotides read TGTGCCAGCAGTAACCCCGGACAGTTATACGAGCAGTACTTC. Amino acid sequence: CASSNPGQLYEQYF.

This sequence joins TRBV2 and TRBJ1-5; maybe TRBD1 (6 bases). The CDR3 is made up of 15 amino acids. Germline V gene data show CDR1 as SNHLY and CDR2 as FYNNEI. Deletions cut 6 bases from V and 2 bases from J, with 14 bases between. The CDR3 loop is CASREQGTGNQPQHF. Written as DNA, the CDR3 is TGTGCCAGCAGGGAACAGGGTACGGGCAATCAGCCCCAGCATTTT.

This clone was detected only a few times. Other DNA sequences of this sample code for an identical CDR3. The chain recombines TRBV7-6 with TRBJ2-6; no clear D gene. Germline assignment: CDR1 SGHVS and CDR2 FNYEAQ. V was cut by 4 bases and J by 0 bases, with 4 bases left in between. This CDR3 has 14 amino acids. CDR3 DNA: TGTGCCAGCAGCTCCGTCTCTGGGGCCAACGTCCTGACTTTC. This encodes CASSSVSGANVLTF.

V usage is TRBV30 and J usage is TRBJ1-1; D is perhaps TRBD1 (6 bases). Looked up from germline, CDR1 is GTSNPN and CDR2 is SVGIG (reference sequence). This CDR3 is 13 amino acids long. V lost 3 bases and J 1 base, leaving 9 bases between the germline ends. The CDR3 loop is CAWRGAWNTEAFF. The CDR3 DNA reads TGTGCCTGGAGGGGGGCCTGGAACACTGAAGCTTTCTTT.

The rearrangement joins TRBV5-4 to TRBJ1-2; D is possibly TRBD1 (5 bases). The V end lost 0 bases, the J end lost 0 bases, and 9 bases lay between the germline ends. Germline V gene sequence: CDR1 SGHNT, CDR2 YYREEE (reference sequence). CDR3 length equals 15 residues. As DNA, the CDR3 is TGTGCCAGCAGCTTGGCCGCACAGGCTAACTATGGCTACACCTTC. Residues: CASSLAAQANYGYTF.

The V and J genes are TRBV6-6 and TRBJ2-7, with 8 bases that match TRBD1. V lost 3 bases and J lost 3; bases outside the gene matches: 7. The germline V gene has CDR1 MNHNY and CDR2 SVGAGI (reference sequence). The CDR3 runs to 15 residues. The DNA of the CDR3 is TGTGCCAGCAGTTATACCGACAGGGGAGGCTACGAGCAGTACTTC. It specifies CASSYTDRGGYEQYF.

The CDR3 bases are TGTGCCTACGGAACCCAACAGTACTTC. Translating it yields CAYGTQQYF. V gene TRBV30 combines with J gene TRBJ2-5; D remains unclear. The germline gives CDR1 GTSNPN, CDR2 SVGIG (reference sequence). V lost 7 bases to trimming and J lost 11 bases, with 11 bases between them. This CDR3 has 9 residues.

The V and J genes are TRBV7-2 and TRBJ2-7; 10 positions match TRBD1. The CDR3 sequence is 15 residues long. Per germline, CDR1 SGHTA and CDR2 FQGNSA. J lost 3 bases, V lost 5 bases, and 7 bases had no gene match. In nucleotides, the CDR3 is TGTGCCAGCAGCGCCGGGACAGGGGCCTACTACGAGCAGTACTTC. Translation: CASSAGTGAYYEQYF.

The rearrangement uses TRBV19 and TRBJ1-2; D remains unclear. The CDR3 sequence is 14 residues long. In germline, CDR1 is LNHDA, CDR2 SQIVND (reference sequence). Between the trimmed V and J ends, which lost 2 bases and 2 bases, there was a span of 9 bases. The chain's CDR3 is CASSIPPENYGYTF. CDR3 in DNA: TGTGCCAGTAGTATACCCCCGGAAAACTATGGCTACACCTTC. The whole variable domain, filled in from reference TRBV19 and TRBJ1-2, reads DGGITQSPKYLFRKEGQNVTLSCEQNLNHDAMYWYRQDPGQGLRLIYYSQIVNDFQKGDIAEGYSVSREKKESFPLTVTSAQKNPTAFYLCASSIPPENYGYTFGSGTRLTVV.

This chain joins TRBV6-9 and TRBJ1-3, with a possible D match to TRBD1 (6 bases). The germline V and J ends were trimmed by 5 bases and 4 bases, with 12 bases remaining between them. Per the germline V gene, CDR1 is MNHGY and CDR2 is SVAAGI. This CDR3 is 14 amino acids long. The DNA for the CDR3 is TGTGCCAGCAGTCCGCGGACAGCCGGAAACACCATATATTTT. Its protein product is CASSPRTAGNTIYF.

The chain carries TRBV5-1 and TRBJ2-3; TRBD1 is a possible D gene (7 bases). Germline CDR1 and CDR2: SGHRS and YFSETQ. Trimming took 0 bases from V and 5 from J, leaving 13 bases between them. The CDR3 consists of 15 residues. This CDR3 is CASSLGQGGVDTQYF. The CDR3 region has the DNA TGCGCCAGCAGCTTGGGACAGGGAGGAGTAGATACGCAGTATTTT.

The chain links TRBV11-1 to TRBJ1-1; D unresolved. The V end lost 1 base, the J end lost 5 bases, and 11 bases lay between the germline ends. The germline V gene has CDR1 SGHAT and CDR2 FQDESV (reference sequence). The length of the CDR3 is 14 residues. Here the CDR3 reads CASSLVVGRTEAFF. CDR3 in DNA: TGTGCCAGCAGCTTAGTAGTGGGTCGGACTGAAGCTTTCTTT.

The chain links TRBV6-6 to TRBJ2-7, with a possible D match to TRBD2 (5 bases). The CDR3 covers 14 residues. V was pared by 2 bases and J by 5 bases, with 13 bases between. Germline V gene lookup returns CDR1 MNHNY and CDR2 SVGAGI (reference sequence). CDR3 DNA sequence: TGTGCCAGCAGTTACGCGGTGCGGGTGGACGAGCAGTACTTC. It encodes CASSYAVRVDEQYF.

The chain uses TRBV11-3 and TRBJ1-1; no clear D gene. The CDR3 runs to 15 residues. The ends were cut back, 1 base at V and 4 bases at J, with 13 bases in the middle. Germline assignment: CDR1 SGHNT and CDR2 YENEEA. As DNA, the CDR3 is TGTGCCAGCAGCTTAGGGACGGGCCCGACCACTGAAGCTTTCTTT. Amino acids: CASSLGTGPTTEAFF.

The V call is TRBV7-7, the J call TRBJ2-7; TRBD2 matches at 10 bases. Germline V gives CDR1 SSHAT, CDR2 FNYEAQ (reference sequence). Trimming took 1 base from V and 2 from J; bases not matched to a gene: 2. This CDR3 region has 15 residues. CDR3 region: CASSLGSGGTYEQYF. The CDR3, as DNA: TGTGCCAGCAGCTTAGGTAGCGGGGGGACCTACGAGCAGTACTTC. The full variable domain, in which reference TRBV7-7 and TRBJ2-7 provide the parts outside the CDR3, is GAGVSQSPRYKVTKRGQDVTLRCDPISSHATLYWYQQALGQGPEFLTYFNYEAQPDKSGLPSDRFSAERPEGSISTLTIQRTEQRDSAMYRCASSLGSGGTYEQYFGPGTRLTVT.

In its sample, this clone ranks as medium-sized. The rearrangement uses TRBV19 and TRBJ1-2; 7 bases are a match to TRBD1. Germline trimming cut 6 bases from V and 3 bases from J; bases unmatched to any gene: 7. The CDR3 covers 14 residues. CDR1 LNHDA and CDR2 SQIVND come from the germline V gene (reference sequence). The CDR3 DNA follows: TGTGCCAGTAGGCGAGACAGGGTAGACTATGGCTACACCTTC. This translates into CASRRDRVDYGYTF.

The chain links TRBV5-1 to TRBJ1-5; TRBD1 agrees at 8 bases. V lost 0 bases to trimming and J lost 5 bases; unmatched junction nucleotides: 4. The CDR3 sequence is 15 residues long. Germline V CDR1 and CDR2: SGHRS, YFSETQ. The CDR3 sequence: CASSLEGQAYQPQHF. The DNA for the CDR3 is TGCGCCAGCAGCTTGGAGGGACAGGCTTATCAGCCCCAGCATTTT.

V gene TRBV9 combines with J gene TRBJ2-3, with 11 bases lining up with TRBD1. Germline values: CDR1 SGDLS, CDR2 YYNGEE. The J segment lost 4 bases and the V segment lost 2 bases, leaving 0 bases of the junction unmatched. This CDR3 region has 14 residues. CDR3 nucleotide sequence: TGTGCCAGCAGCGTGGACAGGGGGCCAGATACGCAGTATTTT. Protein sequence: CASSVDRGPDTQYF.

The chain recombines TRBV29-1 with TRBJ2-3; TRBD2 is a possible D gene (5 bases). The CDR3 is 12 residues long. The V and J ends lost 2 bases and 2 bases respectively, with 5 bases between them. The germline V gene has CDR1 SQVTM and CDR2 ANQGSEA. Written as DNA, the CDR3 is TGCAGCGTTGAACGGGACACAGATACGCAGTATTTT. This gives the protein CSVERDTDTQYF.

This chain links TRBV7-9 with TRBJ1-1; D is unresolved. The length of the CDR3 is 13 residues. Per the germline V gene, CDR1 is SEHNR and CDR2 is FQNEAQ (reference sequence). V was clipped by 6 bases and J by 6 bases, with 14 bases between them. The CDR3 coding sequence is TGTGCCAGCAGGAATTTGGTGGAGGCTGAAGCTTTCTTT. Amino acid sequence: CASRNLVEAEAFF.

The CDR3 DNA sequence: TGTGCCAGCAGCCAAGTAAACGTATTGAATGAGCAGTTCTTC. Its translation is CASSQVNVLNEQFF. The chain links TRBV14 to TRBJ2-1; D gene uncertain. The CDR3 runs to 14 residues. Germline values: CDR1 SGHDN, CDR2 FVKESK. V was cut by 1 base and J by 7 bases, with 11 bases left in between.

V gene TRBV15 combines with J gene TRBJ2-7; possibly TRBD1 for D (5 bases). The CDR3 runs 16 residues. Between the trimmed V and J ends, which lost 1 base and 2 bases, there was a span of 15 bases. Germline V gene lookup returns CDR1 LNHNV and CDR2 YYDKDF (reference sequence). The CDR3 loop reads CATSRASQGRAYEQYF. CDR3 coding DNA: TGTGCCACCAGCAGAGCAAGCCAGGGCAGGGCCTACGAGCAGTACTTC.

The chain employs TRBV12-5 and TRBJ2-1; 9 bases map to TRBD2. The ends lost 1 base at V and 0 bases at J; junction bases unmatched: 1. Germline V gives CDR1 LGHNT, CDR2 FRNRAP. The CDR3 totals 16 residues. CDR3 nucleotide sequence: TGTGCTAGTGGTTTGGGACTAGCGGCCTCCTACAATGAGCAGTTCTTC. It codes for CASGLGLAASYNEQFF.

The chain combines TRBV11-3 with TRBJ2-1, with a weak D call TRBD1 (5 bases). The CDR3 extends over 15 amino acids. Per germline, CDR1 SGHNT and CDR2 YENEEA. V was clipped by 5 bases and J by 0 bases, with 11 bases between them. The CDR3 DNA reads TGTGCCAGCAGCACGGACCAGGGCTCCTACAATGAGCAGTTCTTC. This sequence encodes CASSTDQGSYNEQFF.

The chain carries TRBV9 and TRBJ2-7, with D uncertain. With 4 bases removed from V and 2 bases from J, the gap between germline ends came to 13 bases. This CDR3 has 14 amino acids. Germline V gives CDR1 SGDLS, CDR2 YYNGEE. The CDR3 is CASSPPGTTYEQYF. CDR3 nucleotide sequence: TGTGCCAGCAGCCCCCCAGGAACTACCTACGAGCAGTACTTC.

The rearrangement joins TRBV5-1 to TRBJ2-1; 8 bases line up with TRBD2. The CDR3 covers 15 residues. CDR1 is SGHRS, CDR2 YFSETQ, per germline. V gave up 1 base and J gave up 2 bases; unmatched junction bases: 2. This chain's CDR3 is CASSLSGSPYNEQFF. CDR3 nucleotides: TGCGCCAGCAGCTTGAGCGGGAGTCCCTACAATGAGCAGTTCTTC.

The sample holds a few counts of this clone. The rearrangement uses TRBV6-6 and TRBJ1-6; D is possibly TRBD1 (6 bases). The germline CDR1 and CDR2 sequences are MNHNY and SVGAGI (reference sequence). V lost 6 bases and J 9 bases, leaving 15 bases between the germline ends. This CDR3 has 14 residues. The CDR3 is CASSPQGSGSPLHF. The CDR3 region has the DNA TGTGCCAGCAGCCCCCAGGGGTCCGGTTCACCCCTCCACTTT.